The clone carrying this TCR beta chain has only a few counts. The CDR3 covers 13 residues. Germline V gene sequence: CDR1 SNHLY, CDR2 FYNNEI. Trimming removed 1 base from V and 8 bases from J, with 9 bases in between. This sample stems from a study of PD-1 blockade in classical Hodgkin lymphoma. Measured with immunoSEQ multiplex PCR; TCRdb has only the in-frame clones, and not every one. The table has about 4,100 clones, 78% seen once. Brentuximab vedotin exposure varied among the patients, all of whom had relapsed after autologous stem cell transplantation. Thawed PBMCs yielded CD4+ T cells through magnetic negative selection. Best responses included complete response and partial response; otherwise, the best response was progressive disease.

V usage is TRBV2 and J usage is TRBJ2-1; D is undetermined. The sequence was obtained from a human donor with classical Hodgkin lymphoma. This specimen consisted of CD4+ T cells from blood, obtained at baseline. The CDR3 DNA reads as TGTGCCAGCAGTGAAGGGGGAAACGATGAGCAGTTCTTC. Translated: CASSEGGNDEQFF.